This T cell receptor beta chain appears in the sequencing data of a study of OX40 agonist ivuxolimab in advanced cancers. Data came from immunoSEQ multiplex PCR; TCRdb stores just in-frame clones and leaves some out. The repertoire holds about 52,000 clones, with around 85% as singletons. This CDR3 has 14 residues. Germline CDR1 reads MNHEY; CDR2 reads SMNVEV (reference sequence). V trimming: 8 bases; J trimming: 2 bases; junction bases outside the gene matches: 7. The material sequenced was CD4+ or CD8+ T cells sorted from blood, taken in a trial of the OX40 agonist ivuxolimab. The chain recombines TRBV27 with TRBJ2-3, with 7 nucleotides matching TRBD2. This sequence originates from an adult with an advanced solid tumor such as melanoma, head and neck, liver or kidney cancer. CDR3 in DNA: TGTGCCAGCGGCCTGGGGGGGTACACAGATACGCAGTATTTT. Protein product: CASGLGGYTDTQYF.